This paragraph reports one TCR beta chain. This clonotype appeared many times. Its antigen has not been determined. It has no much larger one-base neighbor in the sample; base qualities were not kept. The treatment or condition label, as the study defines it: allogeneic hematopoietic cell transplantation with graft depleted of TCRalphabeta T cells and CD19 B cells. Transplant recipients were children who received TCRalphabeta/CD19-depleted allogeneic hematopoietic cell grafts. This sample was included in a study of T-cell reconstitution after alpha-beta-depleted transplantation in children (dated by TCRdb to the mid-2010s). Study-level background: Using TCR repertoire profiling, the study quantitatively followed how T-cell immune reconstitution unfolded in children after TCRalphabeta/CD19-depleted allogeneic hematopoietic cell transplantation. Broader findings and caveats from the paper: The apparently early alphabetaT-cell count recovery about two months after transplant was reportedly dependent on only several hundred rapidly expanded clones derived from non-depleted graft cells. The high TCRbeta diversity at day 60 in some patients was ascribed to recipient T cells and intrathymic progenitors that had survived conditioning. Over subsequent months, a decline in hyperexpanded clone frequencies was noted, and after one year, T-cell counts and TCRbeta diversity were mostly ascribed to newly produced T cells.

Library preparation used PCR. Sequenced using an Illumina HiSeq 2500. To normalize quantification of the TCRbeta repertoire, the TCR libraries were built with molecular barcoding that relied on unique molecular identifiers. TCRdb itself trimmed the public reads at Q25 with fastp, ran MiXCR and retained productive beta chains. Duplicate CDR3 protein sequences are folded into a single record with the most common DNA and genes. This sample is represented by roughly 240,000 distinct CDR3 sequences; approximately 8.9% of them were singletons. Jointly, the top ten make up 6.3% of the sample. The CDR3 runs 14 amino acids, cysteine and phenylalanine included. The CDR3 DNA has 42 bases and is translated from base 1. Via the germline V gene, CDR1 is MNHEY and CDR2 SVGAGI. V is clipped by 2 bases and J by 4 bases, and the sequence between their germline boundaries is 11 bases long.

This TCR came from a male patient younger than 18 who had a stem cell transplant for acute lymphoblastic leukemia, so the T cells may come from the graft donor. The rearrangement combines TRBV6-5 with TRBJ2-5, with the identity of the D gene unclear. Sample: PBMCs, mostly from graft donor cells, taken 180 days after TCRalphabeta/CD19-depleted stem cell transplant. The CDR3 region: CASSYKEWGETQYF. The nucleotide sequence is given as TGTGCCAGCAGTTACAAGGAATGGGGAGAGACCCAGTACTTC.